This is a list of T cell receptor beta chains from one sample in a study of blood T cell repertoires in COVID-19. The method was immunoSEQ multiplex PCR; TCRdb's version includes in-frame clones alone and lacks a portion of them. The sample has more than 85,000 clones, around 80% seen once; the top ten hold about 9.6%. The sequenced sample consisted of peripheral blood. All receptors derive from a man aged 55 to 70 with active or convalescent COVID-19. CDR3s include the opening cysteine and the closing phenylalanine or tryptophan. The D gene is left open where the match is weak. Clone size, where shown, is once, few, many, or a class for clones that have expanded.

CDR3 | DNA | J | V | size | D
CASSQEASGSTDTQYF | TGCGCCAGCAGCCAAGAAGCTAGCGGGAGCACAGATACGCAGTATTTT | TRBJ2-3 | TRBV4-3 | NA | TRBD2
CASLGLVPGELFF | TGTGCCAGCTTGGGACTAGTTCCCGGGGAGCTGTTTTTT | TRBJ2-2 | TRBV11-2 | NA | TRBD2
CAASGGDPSTDTQYF | TGTGCGGCGAGCGGGGGGGATCCTAGCACAGATACGCAGTATTTT | TRBJ2-3 | TRBV7-9 | NA | TRBD2
CASSPTSGRYEQYF | TGTGCCAGCAGCCCCACTAGCGGGCGCTACGAGCAGTACTTC | TRBJ2-7 | TRBV11-3 | few | TRBD2
CASSPGQGLDTQYF | TGTGCCAGCAGCCCGGGACAGGGTCTGGATACGCAGTATTTT | TRBJ2-3 | TRBV7-6 | few | TRBD1
CASSPTRLQLSNTEAFF | TGTGCCAGCTCACCAACCCGCTTACAGCTCTCGAACACTGAAGCTTTCTTT | TRBJ1-1 | TRBV18 | NA | NA
CASRDRGTVEETQYF | TGTGCCAGCAGGGATCGGGGAACGGTGGAGGAGACCCAGTACTTC | TRBJ2-5 | TRBV7-2 | NA | NA
CASTTGTGSYGYTF | TGTGCCAGCACCACCGGGACAGGGTCTTATGGCTACACCTTC | TRBJ1-2 | TRBV11-2 | NA | TRBD1
CASKNSGRPTTGELFF | TGTGCCAGTAAGAATAGCGGGAGGCCCACCACCGGGGAGCTGTTTTTT | TRBJ2-2 | TRBV19 | NA | TRBD2
CASSLGLTNEKLFF | TGTGCCAGCAGCCTGGGGCTCACTAATGAAAAACTGTTTTTT | TRBJ1-4 | TRBV9 | NA | NA
CASSYMGQLSPLHF | TGTGCCAGCAGTTACATGGGACAGCTTTCACCCCTCCACTTT | TRBJ1-6 | TRBV6-5 | NA | TRBD1
CASSPPLKGDYEQYF | TGTGCCAGCTCACCACCACTAAAGGGAGACTACGAGCAGTACTTC | TRBJ2-7 | TRBV18 | NA | NA
CASSLRRGGEKLFF | TGTGCCAGCAGTTTACGGAGGGGGGGTGAAAAACTGTTTTTT | TRBJ1-4 | TRBV27 | NA | NA
CASSQALAGAGTDTQYF | TGTGCCAGCAGCCAAGCACTAGCGGGAGCCGGCACAGATACGCAGTATTTT | TRBJ2-3 | TRBV14 | NA | TRBD2
CASSLTLGVGEQFF | TGTGCCAGCAGCTTAACGTTAGGGGTGGGTGAGCAGTTCTTC | TRBJ2-1 | TRBV7-3 | NA | NA